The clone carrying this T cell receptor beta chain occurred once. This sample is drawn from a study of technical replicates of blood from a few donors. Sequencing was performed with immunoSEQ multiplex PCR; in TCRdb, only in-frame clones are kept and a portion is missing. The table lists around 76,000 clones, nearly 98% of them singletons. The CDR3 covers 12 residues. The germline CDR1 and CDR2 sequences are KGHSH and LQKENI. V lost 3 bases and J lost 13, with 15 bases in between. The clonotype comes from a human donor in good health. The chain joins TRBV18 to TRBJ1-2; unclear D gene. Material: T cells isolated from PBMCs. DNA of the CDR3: TGTGCCAGCTCACCGGCCGGGGAGATTTGCACCTTC. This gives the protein CASSPAGEICTF.